The 8 T cell receptor beta chains listed next were all sequenced from one sample in a study of blood T cells in healthy people across ages. Sample-barcoded 5' priming and a J-beta primer mix drove a second PCR of roughly 7 to 11 cycles. From the 5' RACE reads, TCRdb called clonotypes with MiXCR, one entry per CDR3 protein. The table has around 1,900,000 distinct CDR3 sequences, approximately 39% seen once; the top ten hold 23%. Sequenced material: blood. All receptors come from a human donor in good health.

The chain joins TRBV13 to TRBJ2-7, with D possibly matching TRBD1 (6 bases). CDR1 is PRHDT, CDR2 FYEKMQ, per germline (reference sequence). V lost 0 bases and J lost 0, with 12 bases in between. This CDR3 comprises 16 residues. The CDR3 DNA sequence: TGTGCCAGCAGCTTAGGCCTGGGGGCCTCCTCCTACGAGCAGTACTTC. Its translation is CASSLGLGASSYEQYF.

The rearrangement links TRBV6-6 to TRBJ2-3; D perhaps matches TRBD1 (6 bases). The V gene's germline CDR1 is MNHNY and CDR2 SVGAGI (reference sequence). The CDR3 is 15 residues long. Trimming shortened V by 2 bases and J by 1 base, and 10 bases separated the two germline ends. CDR3 nucleotide sequence: TGTGCCAGCAGTTACCTACAGGGAGGCACAGATACGCAGTATTTT. It translates to CASSYLQGGTDTQYF.

This clonotype was seen a handful of times. In nucleotides, the CDR3 is TGTGCCAGCAGCTTAGGGGGGACCCCACCCTACACCTTC. This codes for CASSLGGTPPYTF. This sequence joins TRBV7-6 and TRBJ1-2, with D perhaps TRBD1 (5 bases). V was clipped by 1 base and J by 10 bases, with 13 bases between them. This CDR3 has 13 amino acids. Germline-derived CDR1 and CDR2 are SGHVS and FNYEAQ.

Only a few counts were recorded for this clonotype. A much larger clone is a single base away; this may be a read error. J is TRBJ1-2 and V is TRBV30; D is ambiguous. The CDR3 consists of 12 residues. Germline loops: CDR1 GTSNPN, CDR2 SVGIG (reference sequence). CDR3 nucleotide sequence: TGTGCCTGGAGTCGGCAGAGCTATGGCTGCACCTTC. Amino acids: CAWSRQSYGCTF.

V gene TRBV7-2 combines with J gene TRBJ2-7, with D perhaps given as TRBD1 or TRBD2 (5 bases each). The V end lost 2 bases, the J end lost 4 bases, and 12 bases lay between the germline ends. The CDR3 runs 14 residues. Germline V gene sequence: CDR1 SGHTA, CDR2 FQGNSA. CDR3 residues: CASSLTGPQYEQYF. The CDR3 nucleotides are TGTGCCAGCAGCTTAACGGGACCTCAATACGAGCAGTACTTC.

This clonotype was seen a handful of times. The V gene is TRBV7-2, the J gene TRBJ2-1, with TRBD2 as a possible D gene (7 bases). Trimming cost V 2 bases and J 4 bases, with 12 bases left between them. The CDR3 runs to 15 residues. The V gene's germline CDR1 is SGHTA and CDR2 FQGNSA. Here the CDR3 DNA reads TGTGCCAGCAGCTTAAGCGCGGGGGCATACAATGAGCAGTTCTTC. It yields the protein CASSLSAGAYNEQFF.

This clonotype has only a few counts. CDR3 region: CASCLGDPESYEQYF. CDR3 bases: TGTGCCAGCTGCCTAGGGGACCCCGAATCCTACGAGCAGTACTTC. The chain employs TRBV27 and TRBJ2-7, with D possibly being TRBD1 or TRBD2 (5 bases each). This CDR3 spans 15 amino acids. In germline, CDR1 is MNHEY, CDR2 SMNVEV (reference sequence). Trimming left V 8 bases short and J 1 base short, with 18 bases between.

This chain links TRBV6-5 with TRBJ2-7; 7 nucleotides match TRBD1. Trimming removed 10 bases from V and 3 bases from J; junction bases left unmatched: 15. The CDR3 has 15 residues. CDR1 is MNHEY, CDR2 SVGAGI, per germline. This CDR3 is CATREWGQQSYEQYF. The DNA for the CDR3 is TGTGCCACCAGGGAGTGGGGACAGCAGAGCTACGAGCAGTACTTC.